A selection of T cell receptor beta chains follows, all from one sample in a study of blood T cell repertoires in COVID-19. Measured with immunoSEQ multiplex PCR; TCRdb has only the in-frame clones, and not every one. Of 60,000 or so clones listed, 80% to 90% are singletons. Sequencing was carried out using peripheral blood. These receptor sequences come from a man aged 55 to 70 with acute or convalescent COVID-19. Both conserved end residues are trimmed from each CDR3. A D gene is named only where the DNA matches it firmly.

J gene	V gene	D gene	CDR3 protein
TRBJ1-1	TRBV20-1	NA	SASRQAEAF
TRBJ1-3	TRBV9	TRBD1	ASSWGQGAPVSNTIY
TRBJ2-1	TRBV9	TRBD2	ASSAFLPGGPYNEQF
TRBJ1-2	TRBV7-8	NA	ASSSGTSNYGYT
TRBJ1-2	TRBV6-1	TRBD1	ASSEAGGSFYGYT
TRBJ1-6	TRBV6-5	NA	ASRIDRYNSPLH
TRBJ1-6	TRBV2	TRBD1	AGRTGLSNSPLH
TRBJ1-4	TRBV5-1	NA	ASSGRGSEKLF
TRBJ2-3	TRBV19	NA	ASKRYTTSTDTQY
TRBJ2-6	TRBV7-3	TRBD1	ASSLRTGISGANVLT
TRBJ1-2	TRBV9	TRBD1	ASSVGQGQIST
TRBJ2-7	TRBV20-1	TRBD2	SASSGGALEQY
TRBJ2-3	TRBV10-3	NA	AINGRGGTDTQY
TRBJ1-6	TRBV18	TRBD1	ASSASGTGGRIRHSPLH
TRBJ2-7	TRBV5-6	TRBD1	ASSHRDRGSYEQY
TRBJ2-3	TRBV12-3/TRBV12-4	NA	ASRTGDTQY
TRBJ1-5	TRBV7-2	NA	ASSLDRGGVGNYQPQH
TRBJ1-1	TRBV15	NA	ATSREVNTEAF
TRBJ1-2	TRBV11-3	NA	ASSLNKLGTLT
TRBJ2-7	TRBV6-5	TRBD1	ASTPTGIQYEQY
TRBJ1-1	TRBV18	TRBD1	ASSPYRGLGTEAF
TRBJ2-7	TRBV2	NA	ASSEGQGQTYEQY
TRBJ1-2	TRBV5-1	NA	ASRQTGTYGYT
TRBJ1-2	TRBV5-4	TRBD1	ASSLPGQGSYGYT
TRBJ1-4	TRBV19	NA	ASSADWAFPTNEKLF
TRBJ1-3	TRBV5-1	TRBD1	ASSLTGALSSGNTIY
TRBJ2-7	TRBV10-2	TRBD1	ASRRTGGHEQY
TRBJ2-6	TRBV24-1	NA	ATSDPTGGQANVLT
TRBJ1-5	TRBV5-1	NA	ASSLQGSINQPQH
TRBJ1-4	TRBV7-2	TRBD1	ASSPRTGWEKLF
TRBJ1-6	TRBV18	TRBD1	ASSLLGQGSNSPLH
TRBJ2-7	TRBV6-1	NA	ASSEAGGYYEQY
TRBJ1-4	TRBV12-5	NA	ASGFGQTNEKLF
TRBJ1-4	TRBV3-1/TRBV3-2	TRBD1	ASSRTWTGERKLF
TRBJ1-2	TRBV5-1	TRBD1	ASSPGQGRVGYT
TRBJ2-5	TRBV28	NA	ASSFSGRETQY
TRBJ1-2	TRBV19	TRBD1	ASSAKTGQGIFGYT